These T cell receptor beta chains were read from a single sample in a study of T cells in Graves' hyperthyroidism and ophthalmopathy. TCRdb processed the multiplex PCR reads anew with MiXCR; each CDR3 protein has one entry. The sample has about half a million distinct CDR3 sequences, 16% seen once; the top ten hold 25% to 30%. Sequences were obtained from blood. The receptor set was obtained from a woman aged 30 to 39 with Graves' ophthalmopathy. CDR3s include the opening cysteine and the closing phenylalanine or tryptophan. The order of the fields is CDR3 length, clone size, J gene, V gene, D gene, CDR3 DNA, CDR3 protein. A D gene is named only where the DNA matches it firmly. Clone size appears in some rows only: once, few, many, or a class for an expanded clone.

14 | many | TRBJ1-1 | TRBV12-3/TRBV12-4 | TRBD1 | TGTGCCAGCAGACAGGGGGCCGGTAGGACTGAAGCTTTCTTT | CASRQGAGRTEAFF
17 | many | TRBJ2-3 | TRBV5-5 | - | TGTGCCAGCAGCCTGAAGGGAATCCCGGGAGCGACAGATACGCAGTATTTT | CASSLKGIPGATDTQYF
15 | - | TRBJ2-3 | TRBV7-3 | - | TGTGCCAGCAGCTTAACATGGGCACCGGGAGATACGCAGTATTTT | CASSLTWAPGDTQYF
15 | many | TRBJ2-3 | TRBV7-3 | TRBD2 | TGTGCCAGCAGCTTAGGCGGGAGAACGGGAGATACGCAGTATTTT | CASSLGGRTGDTQYF
13 | many | TRBJ1-1 | TRBV6-1 | TRBD1 | TGTGCCAGCAGGGGACAGGGAGACACTGAAGCTTTCTTT | CASRGQGDTEAFF
15 | - | TRBJ1-3 | TRBV7-2 | - | TGTGCCAGCAGCTTAGTTCCGGGGACTAGAAACACCATATATTTT | CASSLVPGTRNTIYF
15 | many | TRBJ1-4 | TRBV7-8 | - | TGTGCCAGCAGCTTAGTAGGCGCAACTAATGAAAAACTGTTTTTT | CASSLVGATNEKLFF
13 | many | TRBJ1-1 | TRBV18 | - | TGTGCCAGCTCACCAGTCGATGACACTGAAGCTTTCTTT | CASSPVDDTEAFF
15 | many | TRBJ2-3 | TRBV3-1 | - | TGTGCCAGCAGCCAAGGGGGCGCTAAAACAGATACGCAGTATTTT | CASSQGGAKTDTQYF
14 | few | TRBJ1-2 | TRBV7-9 | - | TGTGCCAGCAGCTTAGCAGGCAACGGCTATGGCTACACCTTC | CASSLAGNGYGYTF
15 | - | TRBJ2-7 | TRBV5-1 | - | TGCGCCAGCAGCAGGATTACTAGTGTGGCCTACGAGCAGTACTTC | CASSRITSVAYEQYF